Shown below are 5 T cell receptor beta chains from a single sample sequenced in a study of regulatory T cells in long-lasting Graves disease. Time point here: persistent/refractory GD, antithyroid drugs over 5 years with positive TRAb. The TCR library was prepared using RNA isolated from PBMCs. Construction of the TCR beta libraries employed iRepertoire HTBI primers in conjunction with Arm-PCR of CDR3 regions. Using its own MiXCR run on the multiplex PCR reads, TCRdb lists one record per CDR3 protein. The table has hundreds of thousands of distinct CDR3 sequences, 21% seen once. Sequencing used peripheral blood mononuclear cells (PBMCs), obtained when the disease was refractory, from a patient treated with antithyroid drugs. The receptors were gathered from a female donor with Graves disease.

The V call is TRBV18, the J call TRBJ2-1, with 8 positions matching TRBD2. Trimming at V came to 3 bases and at J to 6 bases, leaving 10 bases not matched to a gene. Looked up from germline, CDR1 is KGHSH and CDR2 is LQKENI. There are 16 residues in the CDR3. CDR3 in amino acids: CASSPRRALAVNEQFF. Written as DNA, the CDR3 is TGTGCCAGCTCACCGCGTAGGGCACTAGCGGTCAATGAGCAGTTCTTC.

In this sample, this clonotype turned up many times. The chain couples TRBV7-8 to TRBJ2-6, with D perhaps matching TRBD1 (5 bases). Trimming took off 5 bases at V and 3 bases at J, with 8 bases between the two ends. CDR3 length: 14 residues. Germline CDR1 is SGHVS and CDR2 is FQNEAQ. CDR3 residues: CASSPRDGANVLTF. CDR3 sequence (DNA): TGTGCCAGCAGCCCCAGGGATGGGGCCAACGTCCTGACTTTC.

This clonotype was counted once. The CDR3 sequence is CASSTRDRGRNNEQFF. The DNA of the CDR3 is TGTGCCAGCAGCACCCGGGACAGGGGGAGAAACAATGAGCAGTTCTTC. This chain uses TRBV11-1 with TRBJ2-1; 11 bases map to TRBD1. CDR1 and CDR2 (germline): SGHAT, FQDESV (reference sequence). This CDR3 contains 16 residues. V gave up 5 bases and J gave up 5 bases; unmatched junction bases: 8.

As concerns this clonotype: Given a much more abundant clone one base away, this may be a read error. The chain is built from TRBV28 and TRBJ2-7, with unresolved D. Germline CDR1 is MDHEN and CDR2 is SYDVKM. There are 11 residues in the CDR3. For the CDR3, the DNA is TGTGCCAGCAACGGGTACTACGGGCAGTACTTC. Protein product: CASNGYYGQYF. Variable domain in full (rest from reference TRBV28 and TRBJ2-7): DVKVTQSSRYLVKRTGEKVFLECVQDMDHENMFWYRQDPGLGLRLIYFSYDVKMKEKGDIPEGYSVSREKKERFSLILESASTNQTSMYLCASNGYYGQYFGPGTRLTVT.

The table lists this clonotype with many counts. J is TRBJ2-7 and V is TRBV5-1; the D call may be TRBD1 or TRBD2 (5 bases each). The germline gives CDR1 SGHRS, CDR2 YFSETQ. This CDR3 is 14 amino acids long. The V and J ends lost 3 bases and 9 bases respectively, with 19 bases between them. The CDR3 loop reads CASSWAGTDSGQYF. CDR3 bases: TGCGCCAGCAGCTGGGCCGGGACGGATTCCGGGCAGTACTTC.